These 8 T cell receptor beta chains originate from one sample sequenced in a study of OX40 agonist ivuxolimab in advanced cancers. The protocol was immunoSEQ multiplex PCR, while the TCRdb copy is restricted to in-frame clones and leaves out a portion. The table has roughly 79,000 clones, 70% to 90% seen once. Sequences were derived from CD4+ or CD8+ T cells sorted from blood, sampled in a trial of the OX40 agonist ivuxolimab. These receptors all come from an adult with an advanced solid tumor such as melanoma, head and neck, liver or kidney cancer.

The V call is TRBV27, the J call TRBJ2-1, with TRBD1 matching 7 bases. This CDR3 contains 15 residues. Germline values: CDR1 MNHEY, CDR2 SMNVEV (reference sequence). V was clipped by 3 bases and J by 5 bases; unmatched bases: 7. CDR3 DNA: TGTGCCAGCAGTTTTTTGGGACAGACAGACAATGAGCAGTTCTTC. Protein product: CASSFLGQTDNEQFF.

The DNA of the CDR3 is TGTGCCAGCAGTTCCACACTAGAAAATGAGCAGTTCTTC. Translation: CASSSTLENEQFF. V and J are TRBV27 and TRBJ2-1, with D perhaps TRBD2 (5 bases). The CDR3 runs to 13 residues. CDR1 and CDR2 (germline): MNHEY, SMNVEV (reference sequence). V dropped 4 bases and J dropped 7 bases, with 11 bases sitting between them.

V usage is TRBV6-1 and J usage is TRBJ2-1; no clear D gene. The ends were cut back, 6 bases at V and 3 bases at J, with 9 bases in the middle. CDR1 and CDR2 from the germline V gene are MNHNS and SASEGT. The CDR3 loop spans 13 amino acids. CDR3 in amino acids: CASRLEFYNEQFF. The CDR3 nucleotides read TGTGCCAGCAGATTGGAGTTCTACAATGAGCAGTTCTTC.

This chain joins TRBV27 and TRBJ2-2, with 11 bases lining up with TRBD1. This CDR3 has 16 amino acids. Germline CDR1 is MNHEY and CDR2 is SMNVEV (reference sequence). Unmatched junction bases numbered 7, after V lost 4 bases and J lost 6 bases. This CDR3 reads CASSSDRTGGSGELFF. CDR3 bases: TGTGCCAGCAGTTCCGATCGGACAGGGGGCTCCGGGGAGCTGTTTTTT.

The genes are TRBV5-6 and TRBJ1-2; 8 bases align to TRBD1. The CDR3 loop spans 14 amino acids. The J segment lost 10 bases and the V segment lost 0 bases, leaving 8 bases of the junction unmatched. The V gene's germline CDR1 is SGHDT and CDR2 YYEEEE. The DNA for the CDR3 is TGTGCCAGCAGCTTGGGGACAGGGTTATTTGTCTACACCTTC. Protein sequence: CASSLGTGLFVYTF.

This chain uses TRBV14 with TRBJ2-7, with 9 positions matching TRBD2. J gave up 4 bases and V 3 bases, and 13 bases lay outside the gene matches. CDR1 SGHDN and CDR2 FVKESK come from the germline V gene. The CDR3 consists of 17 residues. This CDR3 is CASSHPPGREGKYEQYF. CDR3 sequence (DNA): TGTGCCAGCAGCCACCCGCCGGGGCGGGAGGGAAAGTACGAGCAGTACTTC. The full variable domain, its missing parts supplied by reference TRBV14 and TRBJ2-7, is EAGVTQFPSHSVIEKGQTVTLRCDPISGHDNLYWYRRVMGKEIKFLLHFVKESKQDESGMPNNRFLAERTGGTYSTLKVQPAELEDSGVYFCASSHPPGREGKYEQYFGPGTRLTVT.

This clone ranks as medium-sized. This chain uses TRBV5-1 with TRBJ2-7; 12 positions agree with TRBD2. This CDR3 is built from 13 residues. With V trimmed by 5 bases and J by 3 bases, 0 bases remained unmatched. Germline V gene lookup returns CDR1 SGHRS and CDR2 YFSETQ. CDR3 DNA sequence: TGCGCCAGCAGACTAGCGGGAGGCTACGAGCAGTACTTC. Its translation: CASRLAGGYEQYF.

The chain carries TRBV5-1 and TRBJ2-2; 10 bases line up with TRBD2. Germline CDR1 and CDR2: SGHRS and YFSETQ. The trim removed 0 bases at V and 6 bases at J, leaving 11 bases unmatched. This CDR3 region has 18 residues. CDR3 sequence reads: CASSLDSSGSHLPGELFF. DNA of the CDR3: TGCGCCAGCAGCTTGGACTCTAGCGGGAGTCACCTGCCCGGGGAGCTGTTTTTT.